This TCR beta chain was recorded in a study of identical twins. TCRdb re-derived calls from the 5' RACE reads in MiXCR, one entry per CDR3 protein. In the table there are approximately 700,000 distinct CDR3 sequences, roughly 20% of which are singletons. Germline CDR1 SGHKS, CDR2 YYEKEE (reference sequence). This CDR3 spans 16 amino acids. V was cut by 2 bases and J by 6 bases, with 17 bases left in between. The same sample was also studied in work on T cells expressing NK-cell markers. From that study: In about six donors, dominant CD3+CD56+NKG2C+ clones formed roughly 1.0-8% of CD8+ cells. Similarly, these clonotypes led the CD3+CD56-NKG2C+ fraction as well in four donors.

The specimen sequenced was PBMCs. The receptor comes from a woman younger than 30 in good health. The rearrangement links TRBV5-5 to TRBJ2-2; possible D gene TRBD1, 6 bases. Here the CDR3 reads CASSLLTPTGPGELFF. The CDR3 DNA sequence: TGTGCCAGCAGCTTACTAACCCCGACAGGTCCCGGGGAGCTGTTTTTT.